The clone carrying this T cell receptor beta chain has a handful of counts. This sample is part of a study of T cell repertoires in cytomegalovirus infection. The CDR3 runs 16 residues. The ends lost 2 bases at V and 4 bases at J; junction bases unmatched: 2. Germline V gene sequence: CDR1 KGHDR, CDR2 SFDVKD. MiXCR, run by TCRdb on the reads, gives a single entry per CDR3 protein. The table has 630,000 or so distinct CDR3 sequences, about 24% seen once. The sample taken for sequencing was CD8+ T cells from PBMCs. The J gene is TRBJ2-1, the V gene TRBV24-1; 12 bases are a match to TRBD2. The TCR sequence derives from a human donor in good health (CMV status not recorded). Some clones in this sample may be carry-over from other donors' samples. This CDR3 reads CATSDWTSGDYNEQFF. The DNA of the CDR3 is TGTGCCACCAGTGATTGGACTAGCGGGGATTACAATGAGCAGTTCTTC.